The 30 T cell receptor beta chains listed next were all sequenced from one sample in a study of blood T cell repertoires in COVID-19. Sequencing used immunoSEQ multiplex PCR; TCRdb keeps in-frame clones, though not all of them. The repertoire holds about 120,000 clones, with nearly 90% as singletons. The sample consisted of peripheral blood. The receptor source for this set is a woman aged 55-69 years with COVID-19, enrolled during active disease.

The chain joins TRBV6-2 or TRBV6-3 to TRBJ1-1; D remains ambiguous. The germline V gene encodes CDR1 MNHEY and CDR2 SVGEGT. CDR3 size: 13 residues. V was shortened by 0 bases and J by 7 bases, with 9 bases between the two germline ends. The CDR3 sequence: CASSYSIRGEAFF. The CDR3 DNA reads as TGTGCCAGCAGTTACTCGATTCGCGGTGAAGCTTTCTTT.

The rearrangement links TRBV5-6 to TRBJ2-5, with 9 bases that match TRBD2. The germline V gene has CDR1 SGHDT and CDR2 YYEEEE. The V gene end was trimmed by 4 bases and the J gene end by 1 base; junction bases not matched to a gene: 5. The CDR3 covers 15 residues. In DNA, the CDR3 is TGTGCCAGCAGCCCGGCGGGGGGGGCCCAAGAGACCCAGTACTTC. It encodes CASSPAGGAQETQYF.

This sequence joins TRBV15 and TRBJ2-2; 7 nucleotides line up with TRBD1. The CDR3 has 15 residues. The V segment lost 1 base and the J segment 2 bases; nucleotides outside the gene matches: 1. The germline CDR1 and CDR2 sequences are LNHNV and YYDKDF (reference sequence). In DNA form, the CDR3 reads TGTGCCACCAGCAGAGGGACAGGAAACACCGGGGAGCTGTTTTTT. Protein sequence: CATSRGTGNTGELFF.

This clone has only one observation. The chain combines TRBV12-5 with TRBJ2-1; 8 bases fit TRBD2. The junction had 14 bases not matched to a gene; V was cut back by 6 bases and J by 10 bases. This CDR3 spans 15 amino acids. CDR1 and CDR2 (germline): LGHNT, FRNRAP. CDR3 residues: CASGNGLAGLGEQFF. The CDR3 nucleotides are TGTGCTAGTGGAAACGGACTAGCCGGCCTGGGAGAGCAGTTCTTC.

This clone was detected only once. This chain uses TRBV4-2 with TRBJ1-5; TRBD1 agrees at 8 bases. V gave up 2 bases and J gave up 1 base; unmatched junction bases: 4. In germline, CDR1 is LGHNA, CDR2 YNFKEQ. This CDR3 contains 16 residues. CDR3 nucleotides: TGTGCCAGCAGCCAACATAGGACAGGGAGCAATCAGCCCCAGCATTTT. This gives the protein CASSQHRTGSNQPQHF.

The J gene is TRBJ1-4, the V gene TRBV2; no definite D call. V was cut by 7 bases and J by 7 bases, with 13 bases left in between. The CDR3 sequence is 13 residues long. CDR1 and CDR2 from the germline V gene are SNHLY and FYNNEI. The CDR3 DNA reads TGTGCCAGCATGGGAGGTGTAGGTGAAAAACTGTTTTTT. It codes for CASMGGVGEKLFF.

The CDR3 sequence: CASNWGTVNEKLFF. The CDR3 DNA reads TGTGCCAGCAACTGGGGGACAGTTAATGAAAAACTGTTTTTT. The chain is built from TRBV2 and TRBJ1-4, with 7 positions matching TRBD1. Germline CDR1 SNHLY, CDR2 FYNNEI. V was pared by 7 bases and J by 4 bases, with 6 bases of the junction left unmatched. The CDR3 runs to 14 residues.

The chain uses TRBV6-6 and TRBJ2-7, with a tentative D call TRBD2 (5 bases). Germline CDR1 reads MNHNY; CDR2 reads SVGAGI (reference sequence). Trimming shortened V by 0 bases and J by 5 bases, and 17 bases separated the two germline ends. This CDR3 has 16 amino acids. This CDR3 is CASSYSMSSGLNEQYF. CDR3 DNA sequence: TGTGCCAGCAGTTACTCGATGTCCAGCGGCCTGAACGAGCAGTACTTC.

The chain couples TRBV14 to TRBJ1-6; D remains unclear. Per the germline V gene, CDR1 is SGHDN and CDR2 is FVKESK. The V end was cut by 0 bases, the J end by 2 bases, with 17 bases between. The CDR3 is 19 amino acids. CDR3 in DNA: TGTGCCAGCAGCCAAGATACTCCACACAGCAGAACCTATAATTCACCCCTCCACTTT. Protein: CASSQDTPHSRTYNSPLHF.

The table lists this clone with a few counts. The rearrangement links TRBV18 to TRBJ1-2; D call uncertain. V was shortened by 0 bases and J by 6 bases, with 8 bases between the two germline ends. Per germline, CDR1 KGHSH and CDR2 LQKENI. This CDR3 contains 13 residues. CDR3 nucleotides: TGTGCCAGCTCACCACCGAACTCGGATGGCTACACCTTC. The encoded protein is CASSPPNSDGYTF.

The chain couples TRBV7-3 to TRBJ1-5; 7 bases map to TRBD1. The germline gives CDR1 SGHTA, CDR2 FQGTGA. The V gene end was trimmed by 4 bases and the J gene end by 8 bases; junction bases not matched to a gene: 8. The CDR3 has 14 amino acids. CDR3 DNA sequence: TGTGCCAGCAGCTCAGACAGGGCCGGGGAGCCCCAGCATTTT. Amino acids: CASSSDRAGEPQHF. Variable domain in full (rest from reference TRBV7-3 and TRBJ1-5): GAGVSQTPSNKVTEKGKYVELRCDPISGHTALYWYRQSLGQGPEFLIYFQGTGAADDSGLPNDRFFAVRPEGSVSTLKIQRTERGDSAVYLCASSSDRAGEPQHFGDGTRLSIL.

The rearrangement joins TRBV4-2 to TRBJ2-7; 8 positions agree with TRBD2. This CDR3 spans 15 amino acids. Germline-derived CDR1 and CDR2 are LGHNA and YNFKEQ. Unmatched junction bases numbered 3, after V lost 0 bases and J lost 2 bases. The CDR3 coding sequence is TGTGCCAGCAGCCAAGATTACGGGGGGGCCTACGAGCAGTACTTC. Translated, it gives CASSQDYGGAYEQYF.

The chain combines TRBV20-1 with TRBJ1-5, with TRBD1 as a possible D gene (5 bases). V was shortened by 3 bases and J by 6 bases, with 12 bases between the two germline ends. CDR1 and CDR2 from the germline V gene are DFQATT and SNEGSKA (reference sequence). The CDR3 consists of 13 residues. CDR3 DNA sequence: TGCAGTGCTAGTGGGCAGGGTGCTCAGCCCCAGCATTTT. Translating gives CSASGQGAQPQHF.

The J gene is TRBJ2-2, the V gene TRBV7-6; D is perhaps TRBD2 (5 bases). Trimming removed 0 bases at V and 5 bases at J, with 22 bases between. CDR3 length: 19 amino acids. Germline CDR1 is SGHVS and CDR2 is FNYEAQ. CDR3 in DNA: TGTGCCAGCAGCTTAGCCCTCATAGATGGAGGTCCAGAAACCGGGGAGCTGTTTTTT. This codes for CASSLALIDGGPETGELFF.

The chain joins TRBV24-1 to TRBJ2-1; 9 positions agree with TRBD2. The CDR3 covers 16 residues. Germline CDR1 KGHDR, CDR2 SFDVKD. J gave up 5 bases and V 3 bases, and 7 bases lay outside the gene matches. CDR3 amino acids: CATSDGGGGTNNEQFF. The CDR3 nucleotides read TGTGCCACCAGTGATGGCGGGGGGGGAACCAACAATGAGCAGTTCTTC.

The V gene is TRBV18, the J gene TRBJ1-2; possible D gene TRBD1, 6 bases. Germline lookup yields CDR1 KGHSH and CDR2 LQKENI. The CDR3 length is 13 residues. With 8 bases removed from V and 8 bases from J, the gap between germline ends came to 18 bases. DNA of the CDR3: TGTGCCAGCAACACGGGGGGGGCCGGAGGCTACACCTTC. Translating gives CASNTGGAGGYTF.

The J gene is TRBJ2-5, the V gene TRBV12-3 or TRBV12-4; D unresolved. V was trimmed by 9 bases and J by 4 bases, leaving 9 bases between them. The length of the CDR3 is 11 residues. The DNA of the CDR3 is TGTGCCAGTACAGCAGGAGAGACCCAGTACTTC. It yields the protein CASTAGETQYF.

The genes are TRBV5-1 and TRBJ2-7; TRBD2 matches at 10 bases. The CDR3 runs to 15 residues. Germline CDR1 SGHRS, CDR2 YFSETQ. Trimming cost V 0 bases and J 3 bases; bases outside gene matches: 3. The CDR3 nucleotides read TGCGCCAGCAGCTTGGCTAGCGGGGGTGTCTACGAGCAGTACTTC. Translated, it gives CASSLASGGVYEQYF.

The rearrangement joins TRBV6-2 or TRBV6-3 to TRBJ2-3, with D tentatively TRBD1 (5 bases). Between the trimmed V and J ends, which lost 6 bases and 4 bases, there was a span of 17 bases. The CDR3 extends over 15 amino acids. Per the germline V gene, CDR1 is MNHEY and CDR2 is SVGEGT. The CDR3 DNA is TGTGCCAGCAGCCCCAGGGCGAAGGGTGCAGATACGCAGTATTTT. It is translated as CASSPRAKGADTQYF.

The chain uses TRBV19 and TRBJ1-2, with 7 positions matching TRBD1. Germline V gene sequence: CDR1 LNHDA, CDR2 SQIVND (reference sequence). The CDR3 contains 13 residues. V shed 4 bases, J shed 5 bases, and the junction held 4 bases outside the gene matches. CDR3 coding DNA: TGTGCCAGTAGTAAGGGGGCGGGATATGGCTACACCTTC. Protein sequence: CASSKGAGYGYTF. The full variable domain, in which reference TRBV19 and TRBJ1-2 provide the parts outside the CDR3, is DGGITQSPKYLFRKEGQNVTLSCEQNLNHDAMYWYRQDPGQGLRLIYYSQIVNDFQKGDIAEGYSVSREKKESFPLTVTSAQKNPTAFYLCASSKGAGYGYTFGSGTRLTVV.

This chain joins TRBV4-3 and TRBJ2-7; possible D gene TRBD1, 6 bases. Trimming removed 5 bases from V and 2 bases from J, with 13 bases in between. Germline V lookup: CDR1 LGHNA, CDR2 YSLEER. This CDR3 has 14 amino acids. In nucleotides, the CDR3 is TGCGCCAGCAGCTGGACAGTAGGCACCTACGAGCAGTACTTC. This encodes CASSWTVGTYEQYF.

This chain connects TRBV6-1 to TRBJ2-2; 8 nucleotides align to TRBD1. Germline values: CDR1 MNHNS, CDR2 SASEGT. CDR3 length: 15 residues. Germline trimming cut 5 bases from V and 4 bases from J; bases unmatched to any gene: 6. The CDR3 DNA is TGTGCCAGCAGTTCCCAGGGGGCGGTCACCGGGGAGCTGTTTTTT. Amino acids: CASSSQGAVTGELFF.

This clone was seen a single time. V and J are TRBV7-3 and TRBJ2-1; the match to TRBD2 covers 8 bases. This CDR3 contains 15 residues. J lost 3 bases, V lost 5 bases, and 6 bases had no gene match. Germline values: CDR1 SGHTA, CDR2 FQGTGA. The CDR3 sequence: CASSQGLAGYNEQFF. The CDR3 DNA reads as TGTGCCAGCAGCCAAGGGCTAGCGGGCTACAATGAGCAGTTCTTC.

The chain recombines TRBV5-5 with TRBJ1-6, with D possibly TRBD1 on 6 matching bases. The CDR3 length is 15 residues. V lost 5 bases to trimming and J lost 6 bases, with 15 bases between them. Per the germline V gene, CDR1 is SGHKS and CDR2 is YYEKEE (reference sequence). CDR3 sequence reads: CASRYRDNGNSPLHF. In DNA form, the CDR3 reads TGTGCCAGCAGGTACCGGGACAACGGTAATTCACCCCTCCACTTT.

This chain uses TRBV5-4 with TRBJ2-2; D possibly corresponds to TRBD2 (5 bases). Trimming removed 3 bases from V and 6 bases from J, with 12 bases in between. This CDR3 region has 14 residues. CDR1 SGHNT and CDR2 YYREEE come from the germline V gene (reference sequence). CDR3: CASSWETGAGELFF. The CDR3, as DNA: TGTGCCAGCAGCTGGGAGACTGGAGCCGGGGAGCTGTTTTTT.

This clone has a handful of counts. V is TRBV3-1 (or the pseudogene TRBV3-2) and J is TRBJ1-1; weak D call: TRBD1 (6 bases). V was shortened by 4 bases and J by 7 bases, with 13 bases between the two germline ends. CDR1 and CDR2 from the germline V gene are LGHDT and YNNKEL (reference sequence). CDR3 length: 13 residues. The DNA of the CDR3 is TGTGCCAGCAGCCCAGGGGTAAGGAGTGAAGCTTTCTTT. Its translation is CASSPGVRSEAFF.

The chain has TRBV7-2 and TRBJ1-2, with a possible D match to TRBD1 (5 bases). The CDR3 spans 15 residues. Trimming shortened V by 5 bases and J by 0 bases, and 13 bases separated the two germline ends. CDR1 SGHTA and CDR2 FQGNSA come from the germline V gene. Written as DNA, the CDR3 is TGTGCCAGCAGCCCCAGACAGATAGCTAACTATGGCTACACCTTC. It translates to CASSPRQIANYGYTF.

The chain joins TRBV6-2 or TRBV6-3 to TRBJ2-1; TRBD2 matches 11 bases. The CDR3 is 18 amino acids. With 6 bases clipped from V and 0 bases from J, the junction kept 10 bases outside the gene matches. Germline V lookup: CDR1 MNHEY, CDR2 SVGEGT. The CDR3 loop is CASSRASGGIPSYNEQFF. CDR3 DNA sequence: TGTGCCAGCAGCCGCGCTAGCGGGGGGATCCCCTCCTACAATGAGCAGTTCTTC.

V is TRBV7-6 and J is TRBJ2-7; D gene unclear. Germline lookup yields CDR1 SGHVS and CDR2 FNYEAQ. Trimming removed 4 bases at V and 4 bases at J, with 5 bases between. The CDR3 contains 11 residues. The CDR3 nucleotides are TGTGCCAGCAGCTCGACTTACGAGCAGTACTTC. Translated: CASSSTYEQYF.

The chain combines TRBV5-1 with TRBJ1-2; weak D call: TRBD1 (5 bases). Germline V gives CDR1 SGHRS, CDR2 YFSETQ. The CDR3 loop spans 12 amino acids. V dropped 5 bases and J dropped 4 bases, with 9 bases sitting between them. CDR3 in DNA: TGCGCCAGCAGTGGGGCCCGCTATGGCTACACCTTC. Translated, it gives CASSGARYGYTF.